A single T cell receptor (beta chain) is shown here with its context. The sample carries other DNA sequences with the same CDR3. Amplification used 60 Vbeta primers and 13 Jbeta primers. Study processing details: Later reanalysis found 70 million to 95 million unique TCR beta chains, 10 million to 12 million of them shared. Generated by immunoSEQ multiplex PCR, the TCRdb table keeps only in-frame clones and is missing some. The DNA gave D and trimming, while V, J and clone size come from that table. Of about 160,000 clones detected, about 65% appear once; the ten largest clones hold approximately 3%. The sample originates from a study of cytomegalovirus exposure and HLA in healthy donors. Study in general: Earlier sequencing of 150 million to 200 million T cells yielded roughly 100 million unique TCR beta sequences.

The TCR originated in a woman under 40 in good health and CMV-seronegative. Sequencing used PBMCs.

The CDR3 protein is CASSQDGTGGENEQFF. The CDR3, as DNA: TGTGCCAGCAGCCAAGATGGGACAGGGGGAGAGAATGAGCAGTTCTTC. The chain joins TRBV14 to TRBJ2-1; 11 bases are shared with TRBD1. Trimming cost V 0 bases and J 7 bases; bases outside gene matches: 5. This CDR3 spans 16 amino acids. Germline assignment: CDR1 SGHDN and CDR2 FVKESK.